Listed here are 13 T cell receptor beta chains from one sample, sequenced in a study of shared clonotypes between healthy human individuals. Assay used: immunoSEQ multiplex PCR; TCRdb lists only in-frame clones, some missing. The data show about 2 million clones, around 96% seen once. Positively selected for CCR7, the CD45RO-negative cells used as naive CD8 cells excluded terminally differentiated effector memory CD45RA+ cells. The material sequenced was naive CD8+ T cells sorted from blood. The receptors shown here come from a young man in good health.

Points on this clone: Other DNA sequences in this specimen translate into the identical CDR3. The chain joins TRBV9 to TRBJ2-6; D ambiguous. V was clipped by 0 bases and J by 2 bases, with 3 bases between them. This CDR3 spans 14 amino acids. Germline values: CDR1 SGDLS, CDR2 YYNGEE. The CDR3 nucleotides read TGTGCCAGCAGCGTAGCCCCTGGGGCCAACGTCCTGACTTTC. Translating gives CASSVAPGANVLTF. Full variable domain (remainder filled in from reference TRBV9 and TRBJ2-6): DSGVTQTPKHLITATGQRVTLRCSPRSGDLSVYWYQQSLDQGLQFLIQYYNGEERAKGNILERFSAQQFPDLHSELNLSSLELGDSALYFCASSVAPGANVLTFGAGSRLTVL.

The chain links TRBV6-6 to TRBJ2-5; tentatively, D is TRBD1 (7 bases). The V end was cut by 0 bases, the J end by 0 bases, with 11 bases between. The CDR3 consists of 16 residues. Germline CDR1 and CDR2: MNHNY and SVGAGI (reference sequence). The CDR3 DNA reads TGTGCCAGCAGTTACTCGGAGGGGACAGACCAAGAGACCCAGTACTTC. Protein product: CASSYSEGTDQETQYF.

The rearrangement links TRBV5-4 to TRBJ1-1; a possible D gene is TRBD1 (6 bases). The V gene's germline CDR1 is SGHNT and CDR2 YYREEE (reference sequence). The V end lost 3 bases, the J end lost 1 base, and 10 bases lay between the germline ends. The CDR3 totals 14 residues. This CDR3 reads CASSSGTPNTEAFF. CDR3 in DNA: TGTGCCAGCAGCTCCGGGACACCGAACACTGAAGCTTTCTTT.

This chain links TRBV29-1 with TRBJ2-3, with 8 bases aligning to TRBD2. Germline V gives CDR1 SQVTM, CDR2 ANQGSEA. The CDR3 consists of 15 residues. V trimming: 1 base; J trimming: 4 bases; junction bases outside the gene matches: 7. The DNA for the CDR3 is TGCAGCGTTGAAGGGTTGGGACTAGTGCCAGATACGCAGTATTTT. This sequence encodes CSVEGLGLVPDTQYF.

The chain combines TRBV7-9 with TRBJ1-2, with D maybe TRBD1 (6 bases). V dropped 6 bases and J dropped 4 bases, with 12 bases sitting between them. The CDR3 runs 13 residues. Per the germline V gene, CDR1 is SEHNR and CDR2 is FQNEAQ (reference sequence). This chain's CDR3 is CASSPGHSYGYTF. In DNA form, the CDR3 reads TGTGCCAGCAGTCCGGGACACAGCTATGGCTACACCTTC. The variable domain in full, with the rest retrieved from reference TRBV7-9 and TRBJ1-2, is DTGVSQNPRHKITKRGQNVTFRCDPISEHNRLYWYRQTLGQGPEFLTYFQNEAQLEKSRLLSDRFSAERPKGSFSTLEIQRTEQGDSAMYLCASSPGHSYGYTFGSGTRLTVV.

Notes on this clone: The same CDR3 is also encoded by other DNA sequences in this sample. The chain couples TRBV6-5 to TRBJ2-2; D call uncertain. V was trimmed by 2 bases and J by 4 bases, leaving 8 bases between them. Germline V CDR1 and CDR2: MNHEY, SVGAGI. This CDR3 comprises 14 residues. The CDR3 DNA reads as TGTGCCAGCAGTTACGGGCAGCTCACCGGGGAGCTGTTTTTT. It is translated as CASSYGQLTGELFF.

In regard to this clone: Other DNA sequences of this sample code for an identical CDR3. This sequence joins TRBV6-5 and TRBJ1-1; D perhaps matches TRBD1 (6 bases). The CDR3 has 15 residues. Germline V gene data show CDR1 as MNHEY and CDR2 as SVGAGI. V dropped 0 bases and J dropped 0 bases, with 8 bases sitting between them. CDR3 residues: CASSYSDSLNTEAFF. DNA of the CDR3: TGTGCCAGCAGTTACTCGGACAGCCTGAACACTGAAGCTTTCTTT.

The rearrangement links TRBV4-1 to TRBJ1-6; TRBD1 matches 10 bases. In germline, CDR1 is MGHRA, CDR2 YSYEKL. V gave up 1 base and J gave up 8 bases; unmatched junction bases: 2. The CDR3 loop spans 15 amino acids. The CDR3 sequence is CASSQGQGAYSPLHF. The CDR3 DNA follows: TGCGCCAGCAGCCAAGGACAGGGGGCCTATTCACCCCTCCACTTT.

The V call is TRBV7-8, the J call TRBJ1-3, with D possibly being TRBD1 (6 bases). Germline V CDR1 and CDR2: SGHVS, FQNEAQ. The CDR3 totals 17 residues. V dropped 6 bases and J dropped 0 bases, with 18 bases sitting between them. CDR3 DNA sequence: TGTGCCAGCAGAAATAAAGGGAACAGGGACTCTGGAAACACCATATATTTT. It translates to CASRNKGNRDSGNTIYF.

With respect to this clone: The identical CDR3 is also encoded by other nucleotide sequences in the sample. The gene calls are TRBV13 and TRBJ2-2; D gene ambiguous. Trimming took 0 bases from V and 6 from J, leaving 2 bases between them. The V gene's germline CDR1 is PRHDT and CDR2 FYEKMQ (reference sequence). This CDR3 comprises 12 residues. The CDR3 DNA follows: TGTGCCAGCAGCTTAGGCTCCGGGGAGCTGTTTTTT. It specifies CASSLGSGELFF.

This clone was counted once. The same CDR3 arises from other DNA sequences in this sample as well. The chain links TRBV27 to TRBJ1-2; TRBD1 agrees at 9 bases. Germline lookup yields CDR1 MNHEY and CDR2 SMNVEV (reference sequence). This CDR3 contains 14 residues. Trimming cost V 5 bases and J 2 bases; bases outside gene matches: 3. The CDR3 spells CASSPTGGNYGYTF. The DNA for the CDR3 is TGTGCCAGCAGTCCGACAGGGGGGAACTATGGCTACACCTTC.

This chain joins TRBV6-1 and TRBJ2-1, with 14 bases lining up with TRBD2. CDR3 length equals 18 residues. Germline CDR1 and CDR2: MNHNS and SASEGT. J gave up 4 bases and V 4 bases, and 9 bases lay outside the gene matches. The CDR3: CASSGGGTSGSSYNEQFF. The CDR3 DNA sequence: TGTGCCAGCAGTGGCGGTGGGACTAGCGGGAGTTCGTACAATGAGCAGTTCTTC.

The rearrangement links TRBV2 to TRBJ2-5, with TRBD2 matching 7 bases. Trimming removed 2 bases from V and 0 bases from J; junction bases left unmatched: 6. Germline-derived CDR1 and CDR2 are SNHLY and FYNNEI. This CDR3 comprises 16 residues. CDR3 nucleotide sequence: TGTGCCAGCAGTGAATTTGGACTAGAGTACCAAGAGACCCAGTACTTC. Amino acid sequence: CASSEFGLEYQETQYF.